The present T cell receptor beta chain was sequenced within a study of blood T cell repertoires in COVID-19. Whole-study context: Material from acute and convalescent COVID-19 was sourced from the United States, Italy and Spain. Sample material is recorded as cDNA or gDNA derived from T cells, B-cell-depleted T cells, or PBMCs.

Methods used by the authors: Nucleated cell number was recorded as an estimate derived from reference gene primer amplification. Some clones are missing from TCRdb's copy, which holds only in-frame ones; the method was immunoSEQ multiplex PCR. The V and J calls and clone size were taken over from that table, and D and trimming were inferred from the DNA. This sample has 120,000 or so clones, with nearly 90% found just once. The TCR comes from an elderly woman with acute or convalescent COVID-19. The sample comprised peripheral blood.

The CDR3 spells CASSSPGQGGYGYTF. DNA of the CDR3: TGTGCCAGCAGTTCACCGGGACAGGGGGGCTATGGCTACACCTTC. V and J are TRBV28 and TRBJ1-2, with 11 bases lining up with TRBD1. CDR1 MDHEN and CDR2 SYDVKM come from the germline V gene. The ends lost 4 bases at V and 4 bases at J; junction bases unmatched: 5. The length of the CDR3 is 15 residues.